This TCR beta chain was found in a study of T-cell memory formation after mild COVID-19. Trimming shortened V by 0 bases and J by 5 bases, and 13 bases separated the two germline ends. This CDR3 comprises 15 residues. Germline assignment: CDR1 MNHNY and CDR2 SVGAGI (reference sequence). The authors produced TCR alpha and TCR beta cDNA libraries with sample barcodes and UMIs by 5'RACE using constant-segment primers. TCRdb recomputed calls from the 5' RACE reads with MiXCR, one row per CDR3 protein. Of around 49,000 distinct CDR3 sequences in the sample, around a quarter were seen once. This receptor was identified in a man aged 18 to 35 who had mild COVID-19 (a few samples of this study predate the infection). Cell type and time point are not known. Sequenced input: PBMCs or a T cell subset sorted from them (not recorded which). The J gene is TRBJ1-2, the V gene TRBV6-6, with D unresolved. CDR3 amino acids: CASSYSNNLGYGYTF. DNA for the CDR3: TGTGCCAGCAGTTACTCTAATAACTTAGGGTATGGCTACACCTTC.